The 27 T cell receptor beta chains in this list originate from one sample, sequenced in a study of siplizumab effects on memory and regulatory T cells. Assay: immunoSEQ multiplex PCR; the TCRdb copy retains only in-frame clones and omits some. The sample has about 94,000 clones; 94% are singletons. The sequenced material came from non-Treg CD4+ T cells sorted from blood. The receptors stem from a human donor in good health.

This chain links TRBV5-1 with TRBJ2-5; D is perhaps TRBD1 (5 bases). This CDR3 is built from 14 residues. Germline V lookup: CDR1 SGHRS, CDR2 YFSETQ. The V gene lost 0 bases and the J gene lost 2 bases, with 8 bases spanning the gap. The CDR3 spells CASSLGRTQETQYF. CDR3 coding DNA: TGCGCCAGCAGCTTGGGACGGACACAAGAGACCCAGTACTTC.

The chain combines TRBV25-1 with TRBJ2-7; TRBD1 might be the D (5 bases). With 4 bases removed from V and 0 bases from J, the gap between germline ends came to 13 bases. Germline V gene sequence: CDR1 MGHDK, CDR2 SYGVNS. CDR3 size: 15 residues. In DNA form, the CDR3 reads TGTGCCAGCAGTGTCCGGACATCCCGCTCCTACGAGCAGTACTTC. This encodes CASSVRTSRSYEQYF.

The J gene is TRBJ2-1, the V gene TRBV2, with D hard to call. Trimming stripped 6 bases from V and 2 bases from J, with 17 bases between. In germline, CDR1 is SNHLY, CDR2 FYNNEI. CDR3 size: 16 residues. This chain's CDR3 is CASRRDWAQAYNEQFF. The CDR3 nucleotides read TGTGCCAGCAGGCGAGATTGGGCCCAGGCCTACAATGAGCAGTTCTTC.

The chain recombines TRBV25-1 with TRBJ2-7, with TRBD2 identical over 10 bases. Germline-derived CDR1 and CDR2 are MGHDK and SYGVNS. Trimming cost V 3 bases and J 4 bases; bases outside gene matches: 3. The CDR3 extends over 14 amino acids. CDR3 residues: CASSDGLAAYEQYF. CDR3 bases: TGTGCCAGCAGTGACGGACTAGCGGCATACGAGCAGTACTTC.

The J gene is TRBJ1-1, the V gene TRBV6-1, with D possibly being TRBD1 (5 bases). The V gene's germline CDR1 is MNHNS and CDR2 SASEGT. The CDR3 is made up of 14 amino acids. Between the trimmed V and J ends, which lost 6 bases and 3 bases, there was a span of 14 bases. CDR3 DNA: TGTGCCAGCAGCGCCCTTGGGGGATACACTGAAGCTTTCTTT. Translation: CASSALGGYTEAFF.

This chain uses TRBV11-2 with TRBJ1-2, with 10 positions matching TRBD1. V lost 4 bases and J lost 4; bases outside the gene matches: 9. This CDR3 spans 16 amino acids. Germline lookup yields CDR1 SGHAT and CDR2 FQNNGV. The CDR3 nucleotides read TGTGCCAGCAGCTCAATCCGGGACAGGGGTTCCTATGGCTACACCTTC. As protein: CASSSIRDRGSYGYTF. The full variable domain, with the rest looked up from reference TRBV11-2 and TRBJ1-2, is EAGVAQSPRYKIIEKRQSVAFWCNPISGHATLYWYQQILGQGPKLLIQFQNNGVVDDSQLPKDRFSAERLKGVDSTLKIQPAKLEDSAVYLCASSSIRDRGSYGYTFGSGTRLTVV.

Of note for this clone: Other DNA sequences in the sample encode the same CDR3. The chain uses TRBV4-2 and TRBJ1-2, with a tentative D call TRBD1 (5 bases). Germline CDR1 is LGHNA and CDR2 is YNFKEQ. This CDR3 region has 15 residues. Between the trimmed V and J ends, which lost 6 bases and 6 bases, there was a span of 20 bases. The CDR3 bases are TGTGCCAGCAGTCCGGGGATCAGGGAATACGATGGCTACACCTTC. Translation gives CASSPGIREYDGYTF.

The chain recombines TRBV7-9 with TRBJ1-1; a weak D match, TRBD1 (5 bases). V lost 2 bases and J 5 bases, leaving 12 bases between the germline ends. Germline CDR1 and CDR2: SEHNR and FQNEAQ (reference sequence). The CDR3 runs 14 residues. The CDR3 sequence: CASSLRGVQTEAFF. In nucleotides, the CDR3 is TGTGCCAGCAGCTTACGGGGGGTGCAAACTGAAGCTTTCTTT.

V and J are TRBV10-3 and TRBJ1-2, with 8 bases that match TRBD1. The CDR3 consists of 15 residues. The germline V gene has CDR1 ENHRY and CDR2 SYGVKD. J lost 4 bases, V lost 2 bases, and 6 bases had no gene match. DNA for the CDR3: TGTGCCATCAGTGAGGGCTGGACAGGGTTCTATGGCTACACCTTC. It translates to CAISEGWTGFYGYTF.

The chain has TRBV5-1 and TRBJ1-1; D call uncertain. V lost 4 bases, J lost 1 base, and 11 bases lay in between. The V gene's germline CDR1 is SGHRS and CDR2 YFSETQ. CDR3 length: 14 amino acids. CDR3 in amino acids: CASSLLGSNTEAFF. As DNA, the CDR3 is TGCGCCAGCAGCCTGCTGGGGTCGAACACTGAAGCTTTCTTT.

The gene calls are TRBV7-2 and TRBJ2-7, with TRBD2 matching 8 bases. The CDR3 covers 15 residues. Per germline, CDR1 SGHTA and CDR2 FQGNSA. Losses at the gene ends were 5 bases for V and 1 base for J; bases not matched to a gene: 7. In DNA, the CDR3 is TGTGCCAGCAGCCATGGGCCGGGAGGGTCCTACGAGCAGTACTTC. Translating it yields CASSHGPGGSYEQYF. Full variable domain (rest looked up from reference TRBV7-2 and TRBJ2-7): GAGVSQSPSNKVTEKGKDVELRCDPISGHTALYWYRQSLGQGLEFLIYFQGNSAPDKSGLPSDRFSAERTGGSVSTLTIQRTQQEDSAVYLCASSHGPGGSYEQYFGPGTRLTVT.

The V and J genes are TRBV4-2 and TRBJ1-1; D not resolved. V lost 0 bases, J lost 2 bases, and 10 bases lay in between. Looked up from germline, CDR1 is LGHNA and CDR2 is YNFKEQ. The CDR3 has 15 amino acids. In DNA, the CDR3 is TGTGCCAGCAGCCAAGATCTGAACGGAAACACTGAAGCTTTCTTT. This gives the protein CASSQDLNGNTEAFF.

The chain links TRBV9 to TRBJ1-2, with 10 bases that match TRBD1. Germline values: CDR1 SGDLS, CDR2 YYNGEE. Trimming at V came to 3 bases and at J to 4 bases, leaving 3 bases not matched to a gene. The length of the CDR3 is 14 residues. Here the CDR3 DNA reads TGTGCCAGCAGCGAAGGGACAGGGGTCTATGGCTACACCTTC. It encodes CASSEGTGVYGYTF. Combining the CDR3 with reference TRBV9 and TRBJ1-2 gives the whole variable domain DSGVTQTPKHLITATGQRVTLRCSPRSGDLSVYWYQQSLDQGLQFLIQYYNGEERAKGNILERFSAQQFPDLHSELNLSSLELGDSALYFCASSEGTGVYGYTFGSGTRLTVV.

This chain joins TRBV2 and TRBJ1-1, with unresolved D. The CDR3 is 13 residues long. With 3 bases removed from V and 1 base from J, the gap between germline ends came to 6 bases. The germline V gene has CDR1 SNHLY and CDR2 FYNNEI. The CDR3 DNA reads as TGTGCCAGCAGTGACAGGAGGAACACTGAAGCTTTCTTT. As protein: CASSDRRNTEAFF.

This rearrangement joins TRBV11-2 to TRBJ2-5; the match to TRBD1 covers 12 bases. The germline V gene has CDR1 SGHAT and CDR2 FQNNGV. The V segment lost 5 bases and the J segment 2 bases; nucleotides outside the gene matches: 6. There are 16 residues in the CDR3. The CDR3 protein is CASSPRDRGHQETQYF. As DNA, the CDR3 is TGTGCCAGCAGCCCCCGGGACAGGGGGCATCAAGAGACCCAGTACTTC.

The chain couples TRBV6-1 to TRBJ1-4; D is unresolved. Germline V gene sequence: CDR1 MNHNS, CDR2 SASEGT. Trimming stripped 2 bases from V and 8 bases from J, with 9 bases between. This CDR3 spans 13 amino acids. CDR3 region: CASSELWREKLFF. Written as DNA, the CDR3 is TGTGCCAGCAGTGAATTGTGGAGGGAAAAACTGTTTTTT.

This clone was recorded only once. CDR3 nucleotides: TGCGCCAGCAGGGGCGAGCAAGAGACCCAGTACTTC. Its translation is CASRGEQETQYF. The chain recombines TRBV5-1 with TRBJ2-5; D is unresolved. Trimming took 5 bases from V and 2 from J, leaving 7 bases between them. Germline V gene data show CDR1 as SGHRS and CDR2 as YFSETQ. This CDR3 spans 12 amino acids.

The gene calls are TRBV7-3 and TRBJ2-3; TRBD2 agrees at 8 bases. The V gene's germline CDR1 is SGHTA and CDR2 FQGTGA. The V and J ends lost 5 bases and 2 bases, in that order; junction bases with no gene match: 9. This CDR3 is built from 16 residues. Written as DNA, the CDR3 is TGTGCCAGCAGCCGTGGCGGGGGGCCTGCCACAGATACGCAGTATTTT. It translates to CASSRGGGPATDTQYF.

J is TRBJ1-1 and V is TRBV18; TRBD1 might be the D (5 bases). CDR3 length: 13 residues. V was trimmed by 6 bases and J by 7 bases, leaving 15 bases between them. From germline, CDR1 is KGHSH and CDR2 LQKENI. CDR3: CASSRNDQGEAFF. The CDR3 DNA reads as TGTGCCAGCTCCCGAAATGACCAGGGTGAAGCTTTCTTT.

The CDR3 spells CASSLVALKNTGELFF. As DNA, the CDR3 is TGCGCCAGCAGCTTGGTCGCCCTTAAGAACACCGGGGAGCTGTTTTTT. The chain is built from TRBV5-1 and TRBJ2-2; no reliable D call. The V gene's germline CDR1 is SGHRS and CDR2 YFSETQ. Deletions cut 0 bases from V and 1 base from J, with 10 bases between. CDR3 length: 16 amino acids.

The J gene is TRBJ2-2, the V gene TRBV19; 13 positions agree with TRBD2. Germline CDR1 and CDR2: LNHDA and SQIVND (reference sequence). The ends lost 0 bases at V and 8 bases at J; junction bases unmatched: 9. The CDR3 is made up of 18 amino acids. CDR3 coding DNA: TGTGCCAGTAGTATAGATCCCCGACTAGCGGGGGGAACAGGGGAGCTGTTTTTT. This sequence encodes CASSIDPRLAGGTGELFF.

In its sample, this clone was seen once. The rearrangement links TRBV5-1 to TRBJ2-6; D unresolved. CDR1 and CDR2 (germline): SGHRS, YFSETQ. With 4 bases removed from V and 4 bases from J, the gap between germline ends came to 9 bases. This CDR3 spans 14 amino acids. CDR3 DNA sequence: TGCGCCAGCAGCGAAAAGTCAGGGGCCAACGTCCTGACTTTC. Its protein product is CASSEKSGANVLTF.

The chain recombines TRBV6-1 with TRBJ1-4; a weak D match, TRBD1 (6 bases). CDR3 length: 15 residues. V shed 6 bases and J shed 5 bases, with 16 bases lying between them. Germline V lookup: CDR1 MNHNS, CDR2 SASEGT. CDR3 residues: CASRSSGGGNEKLFF. The CDR3 nucleotides read TGTGCCAGCAGATCCTCGGGGGGCGGGAATGAAAAACTGTTTTTT.

This clone is a singleton in its sample. The V gene is TRBV19, the J gene TRBJ1-1, with D unresolved. This CDR3 spans 15 amino acids. CDR1 LNHDA and CDR2 SQIVND come from the germline V gene (reference sequence). Trimming took 0 bases from V and 6 from J, leaving 14 bases between them. This CDR3 reads CASSIEGRVEAEAFF. CDR3 in DNA: TGTGCCAGTAGTATAGAGGGCCGGGTGGAGGCTGAAGCTTTCTTT.

The chain joins TRBV19 to TRBJ2-7; possibly TRBD2 for D (5 bases). The CDR3 covers 13 residues. V was clipped by 3 bases and J by 3 bases, with 9 bases between them. CDR1 is LNHDA and CDR2 is SQIVND in the germline V gene (reference sequence). The CDR3 nucleotides read TGTGCCAGTAGTATCAACGGGATCTACGAGCAGTACTTC. Its translation: CASSINGIYEQYF.

This clone has just one count. This chain links TRBV9 with TRBJ2-7, with TRBD2 identical over 9 bases. CDR1 is SGDLS, CDR2 YYNGEE, per germline. The CDR3 consists of 14 residues. The V segment lost 3 bases and the J segment 4 bases; nucleotides outside the gene matches: 5. CDR3 amino acids: CASSAAGGWYEQYF. Written as DNA, the CDR3 is TGTGCCAGCAGCGCTGCGGGAGGGTGGTACGAGCAGTACTTC.

The chain links TRBV7-3 to TRBJ2-2; the match to TRBD2 covers 11 bases. Per germline, CDR1 SGHTA and CDR2 FQGTGA. V shed 5 bases and J 6 bases; nucleotides not matched to a gene: 8. This CDR3 has 16 residues. The CDR3 loop is CASSPAIAGGAGELFF. CDR3 DNA: TGTGCCAGCAGCCCGGCCATAGCGGGGGGGGCCGGGGAGCTGTTTTTT.